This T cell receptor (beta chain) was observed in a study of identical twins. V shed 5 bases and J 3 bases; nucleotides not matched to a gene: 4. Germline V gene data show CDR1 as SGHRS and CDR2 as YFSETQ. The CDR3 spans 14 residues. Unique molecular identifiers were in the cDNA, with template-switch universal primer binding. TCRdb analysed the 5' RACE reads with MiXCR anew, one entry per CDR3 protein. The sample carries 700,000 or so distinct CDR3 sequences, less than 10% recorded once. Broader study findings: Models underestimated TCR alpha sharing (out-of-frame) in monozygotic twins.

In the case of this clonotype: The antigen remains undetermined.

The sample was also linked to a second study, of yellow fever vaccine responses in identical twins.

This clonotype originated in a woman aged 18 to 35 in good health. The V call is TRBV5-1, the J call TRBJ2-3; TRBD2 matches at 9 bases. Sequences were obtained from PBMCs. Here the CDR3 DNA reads TGCGCCAGCAGATTCAGCGGGGGGACAGATACGCAGTATTTT. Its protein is CASRFSGGTDTQYF.